The 5 T cell receptor beta chains below all came from one sample that was sequenced in a study of regulatory T cells in long-lasting Graves disease. The time point denotes: persistent/refractory GD, antithyroid drugs over 5 years with positive TRAb. Isolated PBMC RNA provided the starting material for the TCR library. Investigators prepared the TCR beta libraries by applying iRepertoire HTBI primers and Arm-PCR of CDR3 regions. TCRdb re-called the multiplex PCR reads with MiXCR, one entry per CDR3 protein. Found here are roughly 700,000 distinct CDR3 sequences, 25% to 30% of them singletons; the top ten hold around 42%. The sequencing here drew on peripheral blood mononuclear cells (PBMCs), taken when the disease was refractory, from a patient treated with antithyroid drugs. The receptor set was obtained from a female donor with Graves disease.

Notes on this clonotype: The junction differs from germline at one of its ends, possibly a read error. The V and J genes are TRBV12-3 or TRBV12-4 and TRBJ1-2; D unresolved. The CDR3 contains 13 residues. CDR3 loop: CTSSQIRGYGYTF. The CDR3 DNA reads as TGTACCAGCAGCCAAATCCGGGGCTATGGCTACACCTTC.

This clonotype showed up just a few times. The chain is built from TRBV29-1 and TRBJ2-7; TRBD1 agrees at 10 bases. V lost 6 bases and J lost 4; bases outside the gene matches: 6. CDR3 length: 13 residues. Germline V gene lookup returns CDR1 SQVTM and CDR2 ANQGSEA. CDR3 in DNA: TGCAGCGTGGGACAGGGGAGGGCTTACGAGCAGTACTTC. Amino acid sequence: CSVGQGRAYEQYF.

This clonotype turned up a few times. The chain combines TRBV3-1 with TRBJ2-5, with D tentatively TRBD2 (5 bases). Looked up from germline, CDR1 is LGHDT and CDR2 is YNNKEL (reference sequence). The germline V and J ends were trimmed by 4 bases and 2 bases, with 14 bases remaining between them. The CDR3 is made up of 15 amino acids. CDR3 DNA: TGTGCCAGCAGCCTGTTACGGGGAAATCAAGAGACCCAGTACTTC. Translation gives CASSLLRGNQETQYF.

In this sample, this clonotype turned up once. The chain has TRBV30 and TRBJ1-6; D remains unclear. The germline CDR1 and CDR2 sequences are GTSNPN and SVGIG (reference sequence). The CDR3 consists of 13 residues. The ends were cut back, 0 bases at V and 5 bases at J, with 5 bases in the middle. The CDR3 region has the DNA TGTGCCTGGAGTGTGTTGAATAATTCACCCCTCCACTTT. Amino acids: CAWSVLNNSPLHF.

This clonotype was seen a few times. The V call is TRBV20-1, the J call TRBJ1-2; TRBD1 matches 7 bases. CDR1 and CDR2 (germline): DFQATT, SNEGSKA (reference sequence). The trim removed 3 bases at V and 8 bases at J, leaving 9 bases unmatched. This CDR3 has 13 amino acids. Written as DNA, the CDR3 is TGCAGTGCTAGTCTTAAAACAGGGGCCGGCTACACCTTC. Translation: CSASLKTGAGYTF.